This T cell receptor (beta chain) originates from a study of cytomegalovirus exposure and HLA in healthy donors. Overall study: Early released data had around 88 million unique TCRs, all coming from HLA-typed donors.

Researchers ran the PCR with 60 Vbeta and 13 Jbeta primers. Authors' methods: Tens of millions of unique TCR beta chains, 9.5 million to 11 million of them shared, were counted by a later analysis. Method: immunoSEQ multiplex PCR; TCRdb's copy keeps in-frame clones and lacks some. V, J and clone size are those of that table, while D and trimming were read from the DNA. The sample records roughly 130,000 clones, roughly four fifths being singletons. CDR3 size: 15 residues. Germline V gene lookup returns CDR1 KGHSH and CDR2 LQKENI. Trimming removed 3 bases from V and 1 base from J, with 9 bases in between. Findings and caveats of the study: A further, later analysis showed that HLA-associated TCR beta chains (compared with equally common others) were more clonally expanded.

This clone was picked up one time. What it binds is unknown. Sequencing was performed on PBMCs. This TCR derives from a male donor in good health and CMV-seropositive. V is TRBV18 and J is TRBJ2-2; no reliable D call. In nucleotides, the CDR3 is TGTGCCAGCTCACCCGGTCGAGGGAACACCGGGGAGCTGTTTTTT. This sequence encodes CASSPGRGNTGELFF.